This T cell receptor (beta chain) is from a study of cytomegalovirus exposure and HLA in healthy donors. Across the study: Drawn from HLA-typed donors, 80 million to 100 million unique TCRs were held in an early data release.

Germline V CDR1 and CDR2: GTSNPN, SVGIG (reference sequence). V was clipped by 0 bases and J by 0 bases, with 6 bases between them. The CDR3 is 14 amino acids. Both 60 Vbeta primers and 13 Jbeta primers went into the PCR. Source study methods: A follow-up analysis tallied 60 million to 85 million unique TCR beta chains, roughly 11 million shared. Here immunoSEQ multiplex PCR was the method, and the copy in TCRdb shows in-frame clones only, minus some. The V and J calls and clone size were taken over from that table, and D and trimming were inferred from the DNA. The table lists around 140,000 clones. The V call is TRBV30, the J call TRBJ1-3; D unresolved. This TCR was recovered from a male donor in good health and CMV-seronegative. Sequenced: PBMCs. The CDR3 DNA reads as TGTGCCTGGAGTGTACAACGCTCTGGAAACACCATATATTTT. Protein: CAWSVQRSGNTIYF.